These 29 T cell receptor beta chains came from one sample sequenced in a study of cytomegalovirus exposure and HLA in healthy donors. 13 Jbeta primers and 60 Vbeta primers were used for the PCR. Sequencing used immunoSEQ multiplex PCR; TCRdb keeps in-frame clones, though not all of them. The sample features 200,000 to 250,000 clones, with 0.9% to 1.4% in its top ten. Material for sequencing was PBMCs. Every receptor here comes from a girl aged 2 to 10 in good health and CMV-seropositive.

This rearrangement joins TRBV28 to TRBJ2-5; a possible D gene is TRBD1 (6 bases). V shed 5 bases and J shed 4 bases, with 17 bases lying between them. In germline, CDR1 is MDHEN, CDR2 SYDVKM. The CDR3 contains 15 residues. Written as DNA, the CDR3 is TGTGCCAGCAGTCCGCCTCGGACAGAGGGAGAGACCCAGTACTTC. Translating it yields CASSPPRTEGETQYF.

The chain has TRBV19 and TRBJ2-7, with a weak D call TRBD1 (6 bases). This CDR3 comprises 14 residues. Trimming took 7 bases from V and 3 from J, leaving 16 bases between them. Per germline, CDR1 LNHDA and CDR2 SQIVND (reference sequence). CDR3 region: CASKKGTSGYEQYF. CDR3 nucleotides: TGTGCCAGTAAAAAAGGGACAAGCGGCTACGAGCAGTACTTC.

The chain employs TRBV27 and TRBJ2-1, with 10 bases fitting TRBD2. J gave up 5 bases and V 5 bases, and 6 bases lay outside the gene matches. Per the germline V gene, CDR1 is MNHEY and CDR2 is SMNVEV (reference sequence). CDR3 size: 15 residues. The CDR3 nucleotides are TGTGCCAGCAGTCCGGCTAGCGGGGGAAACAATGAGCAGTTCTTC. Amino acid sequence: CASSPASGGNNEQFF.

In nucleotides, the CDR3 is TGTGCCAGCAGTGTCCGAGGAGGGAAACTGTTTTTT. Protein sequence: CASSVRGGKLFF. The V call is TRBV27, the J call TRBJ2-2; possibly TRBD2 for D (6 bases). V was clipped by 5 bases and J by 14 bases, with 15 bases between them. The CDR3 runs 12 residues. Germline-derived CDR1 and CDR2 are MNHEY and SMNVEV (reference sequence).

The genes are TRBV29-1 and TRBJ1-1; TRBD1 agrees at 8 bases. With 3 bases clipped from V and 11 bases from J, the junction kept 11 bases outside the gene matches. The CDR3 covers 13 residues. Germline V gene lookup returns CDR1 SQVTM and CDR2 ANQGSEA. CDR3: CSVEVGRGQGAFF. The CDR3 bases are TGCAGCGTTGAGGTGGGCAGGGGGCAAGGGGCTTTCTTT.

V and J are TRBV10-3 and TRBJ2-6; TRBD1 is a possible D gene (6 bases). The V and J ends lost 9 bases and 0 bases respectively, with 21 bases between them. This CDR3 has 18 amino acids. Germline V gene sequence: CDR1 ENHRY, CDR2 SYGVKD. CDR3 bases: TGTGCCATTCGAATCTTAGGGGGTTCTGCCTCTGGGGCCAACGTCCTGACTTTC. This translates into CAIRILGGSASGANVLTF.

The V call is TRBV15, the J call TRBJ2-1, with 7 bases matching TRBD2. The V gene's germline CDR1 is LNHNV and CDR2 YYDKDF (reference sequence). The CDR3 covers 16 residues. V trimming: 2 bases; J trimming: 6 bases; junction bases outside the gene matches: 10. The CDR3: CATSRTTRGVRNEQFF. The CDR3 DNA sequence: TGTGCCACCAGCAGAACGACACGGGGGGTCCGCAATGAGCAGTTCTTC.

V usage is TRBV6-1 and J usage is TRBJ1-3; D uncertain. V was clipped by 4 bases and J by 3 bases, with 13 bases between them. Germline CDR1 MNHNS, CDR2 SASEGT. CDR3 length: 15 residues. The CDR3 sequence: CASSGSQPLGNTIYF. The DNA of the CDR3 is TGTGCCAGCAGTGGTTCACAGCCTCTTGGAAACACCATATATTTT.

The V and J genes are TRBV5-1 and TRBJ2-3, with D possibly being TRBD2 (5 bases). The ends were cut back, 0 bases at V and 0 bases at J, with 5 bases in the middle. Looked up from germline, CDR1 is SGHRS and CDR2 is YFSETQ. This CDR3 has 14 amino acids. Here the CDR3 reads CASSLGTSTDTQYF. The CDR3 region has the DNA TGCGCCAGCAGCTTGGGGACTAGCACAGATACGCAGTATTTT.

The chain employs TRBV7-2 and TRBJ2-7, with TRBD2 matching over 7 bases. Germline V gene data show CDR1 as SGHTA and CDR2 as FQGNSA. The CDR3 sequence is 15 residues long. Trimming cost V 5 bases and J 0 bases; bases outside gene matches: 7. The CDR3 is CASSAAGTISYEQYF. CDR3 bases: TGTGCCAGCAGCGCCGCCGGGACTATCTCCTACGAGCAGTACTTC. Drawing the rest from reference TRBV7-2 and TRBJ2-7, the complete variable domain is GAGVSQSPSNKVTEKGKDVELRCDPISGHTALYWYRQSLGQGLEFLIYFQGNSAPDKSGLPSDRFSAERTGGSVSTLTIQRTQQEDSAVYLCASSAAGTISYEQYFGPGTRLTVT.

For this clone: The same CDR3 arises from other DNA sequences in this sample as well. The chain combines TRBV2 with TRBJ2-5, with 7 bases matching TRBD1. J lost 1 base, V lost 7 bases, and 3 bases had no gene match. The CDR3 is 13 amino acids. The germline V gene encodes CDR1 SNHLY and CDR2 FYNNEI. CDR3 in amino acids: CASIRDSQETQYF. In nucleotides, the CDR3 is TGTGCCAGCATCCGGGACAGCCAAGAGACCCAGTACTTC. Full variable domain (outside the CDR3, taken from reference TRBV2 and TRBJ2-5): EPEVTQTPSHQVTQMGQEVILRCVPISNHLYFYWYRQILGQKVEFLVSFYNNEISEKSEIFDDQFSVERPDGSNFTLKIRSTKLEDSAMYFCASIRDSQETQYFGPGTRLLVL.

The rearrangement joins TRBV6-4 to TRBJ2-1, with D perhaps TRBD1 (6 bases). In germline, CDR1 is MRHNA, CDR2 SNTAGT. Trimming removed 5 bases at V and 8 bases at J, with 10 bases between. The CDR3 has 12 residues. This CDR3 reads CASSIRGDEQFF. Here the CDR3 DNA reads TGTGCCAGCAGTATCAGGGGTGATGAGCAGTTCTTC.

The V call is TRBV5-4, the J call TRBJ2-1, with D possibly matching TRBD2 (6 bases). This CDR3 is built from 15 residues. V was pared by 3 bases and J by 5 bases, with 15 bases between. Germline V gene data show CDR1 as SGHNT and CDR2 as YYREEE (reference sequence). The CDR3 DNA reads as TGTGCCAGCAGCTACCCCGGGACTCCCAACAATGAGCAGTTCTTC. It codes for CASSYPGTPNNEQFF. The whole variable domain, remainder taken from reference TRBV5-4 and TRBJ2-1, is ETGVTQSPTHLIKTRGQQVTLRCSSQSGHNTVSWYQQALGQGPQFIFQYYREEENGRGNFPPRFSGLQFPNYSSELNVNALELDDSALYLCASSYPGTPNNEQFFGPGTRLTVL.

This sequence joins TRBV18 and TRBJ2-4; 8 bases are a match to TRBD1. Germline assignment: CDR1 KGHSH and CDR2 LQKENI. This CDR3 spans 16 amino acids. V gave up 3 bases and J gave up 7 bases; unmatched junction bases: 11. The CDR3 region is CASSPPGQGMGNIQYF. The DNA for the CDR3 is TGTGCCAGCTCACCCCCCGGACAGGGAATGGGGAACATTCAGTACTTC.

The genes are TRBV7-9 and TRBJ1-5, with 9 positions matching TRBD1. Trimming at V came to 1 base and at J to 6 bases, leaving 4 bases not matched to a gene. The CDR3 runs to 15 residues. In germline, CDR1 is SEHNR, CDR2 FQNEAQ (reference sequence). The CDR3, as DNA: TGTGCCAGCAGCTTAGGGGACAGGGAAGCTCAGCCCCAGCATTTT. Amino acids: CASSLGDREAQPQHF.

This chain uses TRBV19 with TRBJ2-1, with a tentative D call TRBD2 (6 bases). The V gene lost 5 bases and the J gene lost 7 bases, with 6 bases spanning the gap. The germline CDR1 and CDR2 sequences are LNHDA and SQIVND (reference sequence). The length of the CDR3 is 11 residues. The CDR3 spells CASSGGNEQFF. CDR3 DNA: TGTGCCAGTAGTGGGGGGAATGAGCAGTTCTTC.

This sequence joins TRBV4-1 and TRBJ2-5, with TRBD2 matching 11 bases. CDR1 is MGHRA and CDR2 is YSYEKL in the germline V gene. The CDR3 spans 15 residues. The V and J ends lost 4 bases and 5 bases, in that order; junction bases with no gene match: 6. The chain's CDR3 is CASSPTSGMGETQYF. The CDR3 DNA is TGCGCCAGCAGCCCGACTAGCGGGATGGGTGAGACCCAGTACTTC.

The CDR3 sequence is CAIRREGTEAFF. The CDR3 DNA sequence: TGTGCCATCAGACGGGAAGGCACTGAAGCTTTCTTT. The chain joins TRBV10-3 to TRBJ1-1; D unclear. Between the trimmed V and J ends, which lost 6 bases and 4 bases, there was a span of 9 bases. This CDR3 comprises 12 residues. Germline CDR1 and CDR2: ENHRY and SYGVKD.

The chain carries TRBV6-5 and TRBJ1-6; D is ambiguous. The germline V and J ends were trimmed by 1 base and 6 bases, with 7 bases remaining between them. Germline values: CDR1 MNHEY, CDR2 SVGAGI. This CDR3 is 14 amino acids long. CDR3 nucleotide sequence: TGTGCCAGCAGTTACTGGCAGGCTAATTCACCCCTCCACTTT. This translates into CASSYWQANSPLHF.

J is TRBJ2-3 and V is TRBV7-2, with 10 positions matching TRBD2. With 6 bases clipped from V and 5 bases from J, the junction kept 8 bases outside the gene matches. CDR3 length: 15 amino acids. Germline V gene sequence: CDR1 SGHTA, CDR2 FQGNSA. CDR3 region: CASRPTSGIGDTQYF. CDR3 bases: TGTGCCAGCAGGCCCACTAGCGGGATTGGAGATACGCAGTATTTT.

The chain recombines TRBV28 with TRBJ2-5; 13 bases line up with TRBD2. The CDR3 has 15 residues. Trimming at V came to 6 bases and at J to 4 bases, leaving 5 bases not matched to a gene. Germline V gene lookup returns CDR1 MDHEN and CDR2 SYDVKM. The CDR3 loop reads CASSKTSGGIETQYF. The CDR3 DNA follows: TGTGCCAGCAGCAAGACTAGCGGGGGGATAGAGACCCAGTACTTC.

The chain joins TRBV2 to TRBJ1-2, with no clear D. V was pared by 1 base and J by 7 bases, with 10 bases between. Looked up from germline, CDR1 is SNHLY and CDR2 is FYNNEI. There are 13 residues in the CDR3. The CDR3 loop is CASSEGPGGGYTF. CDR3 sequence (DNA): TGTGCCAGCAGTGAAGGACCTGGAGGTGGCTACACCTTC.

The chain links TRBV29-1 to TRBJ1-1; D not resolved. Germline CDR1 reads SQVTM; CDR2 reads ANQGSEA. V lost 5 bases to trimming and J lost 4 bases, with 11 bases between them. The CDR3 is 12 residues long. The CDR3 DNA follows: TGCAGCGTTAGTAGTAAACCCACTGAAGCTTTCTTT. Its translation is CSVSSKPTEAFF.

For the CDR3, the DNA is TGTGCCAGCTCACCATTGGGTGACATCCTGAAAGCTTTCTTT. Protein: CASSPLGDILKAFF. This chain links TRBV18 with TRBJ1-1; D gene uncertain. The V and J ends lost 2 bases and 9 bases respectively, with 16 bases between them. Germline loops: CDR1 KGHSH, CDR2 LQKENI. The length of the CDR3 is 14 residues.

This sequence joins TRBV18 and TRBJ1-2; 7 bases map to TRBD1. Germline trimming cut 0 bases from V and 4 bases from J; bases unmatched to any gene: 8. This CDR3 contains 16 residues. Germline-derived CDR1 and CDR2 are KGHSH and LQKENI. CDR3 in amino acids: CASSPPGSGGSYGYTF. CDR3 DNA sequence: TGTGCCAGCTCACCACCGGGGTCAGGGGGTAGCTATGGCTACACCTTC.

V is TRBV7-2 and J is TRBJ2-2; TRBD2 matches at 9 bases. CDR1 is SGHTA and CDR2 is FQGNSA in the germline V gene. J gave up 8 bases and V 2 bases, and 6 bases lay outside the gene matches. The CDR3 runs 15 residues. The CDR3 sequence: CASSLLAGGPGELFF. As DNA, the CDR3 is TGTGCCAGCAGCTTACTGGCGGGAGGGCCGGGGGAGCTGTTTTTT.

This CDR3 is CASSTGSSYEQYF. The CDR3 DNA reads as TGTGCCAGCAGTACAGGGAGCTCCTACGAGCAGTACTTC. The chain employs TRBV28 and TRBJ2-7; possibly TRBD1 for D (6 bases). Germline V CDR1 and CDR2: MDHEN, SYDVKM. Trimming removed 5 bases at V and 0 bases at J, with 8 bases between. The CDR3 totals 13 residues.

The rearrangement uses TRBV5-6 and TRBJ2-1; the match to TRBD2 covers 10 bases. CDR1 and CDR2 (germline): SGHDT, YYEEEE. The J segment lost 3 bases and the V segment lost 8 bases, leaving 8 bases of the junction unmatched. This CDR3 is 15 amino acids long. The CDR3 loop reads CASYDSGRFYNEQFF. CDR3 coding DNA: TGTGCCAGTTACGATAGCGGGAGGTTCTACAATGAGCAGTTCTTC.

This chain joins TRBV28 and TRBJ1-1, with 7 bases matching TRBD1. V lost 6 bases and J lost 4; bases outside the gene matches: 5. Germline V gives CDR1 MDHEN, CDR2 SYDVKM. The CDR3 runs to 13 residues. This chain's CDR3 is CASSPQGSTEAFF. The CDR3 nucleotides are TGTGCCAGCAGCCCACAGGGGAGCACTGAAGCTTTCTTT.